This T cell receptor (beta chain) was sequenced for a study of metastatic and nonmetastatic thyroid tumors. Study information: Comparison of repertoires was carried out across blood and tumor or nodule tissue from malignant and benign thyroid patients. The study, taken as a whole, reports: Reported TCR beta diversity, measured in blood and tumor, was significantly higher for malignant thyroid tumors than for benign nodules.

The V gene's germline CDR1 is DFQATT and CDR2 SNEGSKA (reference sequence). This CDR3 comprises 15 residues. Trimming cost V 2 bases and J 7 bases; bases outside gene matches: 5. Methods used by the authors: Built for papillary thyroid cancer, a distant-metastasis classifier drew on CDR3 differences across clinicopathological groups. TCRdb re-called clones from the PCR reads using MiXCR. TCRdb's processing, not the authors' own work, is the source of the V and J calls. The data show approximately 7,700 clones, roughly a quarter seen once. This clone is medium-sized. The antigen is undetermined. All patients were untreated before thyroid surgery.

The TCR originated in a female donor with papillary thyroid cancer or a benign thyroid nodule (not recorded which). Some clones in this sample may be carry-over from other donors' samples. The rearrangement links TRBV20-1 to TRBJ1-6, with TRBD1 matching 10 bases. The sequencing sample was made of tumor tissue. Here the CDR3 DNA reads TGCAGTGCTAGAAACCCGGGACAGGGGAATTCACCCCTCCACTTT. It codes for CSARNPGQGNSPLHF.